This entry is about one TCR beta chain. What it binds is unknown. The data are from a study of cytomegalovirus exposure and HLA in healthy donors. In the PCR, 60 Vbeta and 13 Jbeta primers were used. How the authors handled the data: It was a later analysis that counted about 80 million unique TCR beta chains, of which 9 million to 13 million were shared. Produced via immunoSEQ multiplex PCR; TCRdb's table is partial and in-frame only. That table furnishes V, J and clone size, whereas the DNA furnished D and trimming. The table lists 150,000 or so clones, roughly 74% of them singletons. Study-wide findings and caveats: V- and J-gene trimming of TCR beta was linked (in a later analysis) to a missense DCLRE1C variant. Sequencing likely generated an artifact that appeared as a cluster of highly shared sequence variants. CMV serostatus was the sole immune exposure data available.

Sequenced material: PBMCs. The clonotype was recovered from a man between 18 and 35 years old in good health and CMV-seronegative.

The CDR3 reads CSVCRGAEETQYF. For the CDR3, the DNA is TGCAGCGTCTGCAGGGGGGCGGAAGAGACCCAGTACTTC. The chain has TRBV29-1 and TRBJ2-5, with D maybe TRBD1 (7 bases). The germline V and J ends were trimmed by 6 bases and 3 bases, with 14 bases remaining between them. CDR1 is SQVTM and CDR2 is ANQGSEA in the germline V gene. The CDR3 runs to 13 residues.